This T cell receptor (beta chain) was identified in a study of vaccination and CD4 T cells after COVID-19 (dated by TCRdb to about 2022). Regarding the study in general: Convalescent patients had a positive SARS-CoV-2 result on nasal swab PCR, and of these patients, nine had mild disease and one had severe disease. Six males and four females were included in the convalescent cohort, with two Hispanic individuals, seven Caucasians, two Asians and one multiracial person represented. Two doses of either the Pfizer-BioNTech BNT162b2 vaccine (n=8) or the Moderna mRNA-1273 vaccine (n=2) were administered to participants. Post-COVID blood samples from convalescent patients were collected a median of around 100 days after diagnosis, with a range of 35 to 161 days. Post-vaccine blood samples were taken a median of 72 days after the second vaccine dose, with a range of roughly 14 to 241 days. For three convalescent patients, samples were collected at an early post-vaccination timepoint (day 14) as well as at a late post-vaccination timepoint (days 161 to 241). Culture stimuli were overlapping spike peptide pools from SARS-CoV-2 and from the common cold coronaviruses HCoV-NL63, HCoV-OC43 and HCoV-229E. As controls, cultures received a CEFX viral epitope pool (the positive control), an HIV-1 Nef peptide pool (the negative control), or no peptide at all. In roughly eleven COVID-19 convalescent patients and several infection-naive healthy vaccine recipients, the spike-specific CD4+ TCR repertoire before mRNA vaccination was compared with the repertoire after mRNA vaccination. What the research found in general, with its limitations: In convalescent patients, nearly all vaccine-specific clones (304 of 307) were found to be mono-reactive for SARS-CoV-2 spike rather than cross-reactive with common cold coronaviruses. The median count of SARS-CoV-2-reactive clonotypes went up from 21 after infection to 38 after vaccination, although the change was not significant. Relatively few convalescent patients were included in the study, and early timepoints after natural infection were not analyzed. In convalescent patients, a median around 90% of post-vaccine SARS-CoV-2-reactive clones were detected only after vaccination, suggesting vaccine-specific priming.

V is shortened by 6 bases, J by 0 bases, and the region joining them spans 12 bases. Counted from cysteine to phenylalanine, this CDR3 has 14 amino acids. Only the CDR3 DNA is retained, 42 bases long and in frame from the first base. The CDR1 and CDR2 encoded by the germline V gene (reference sequence) are DFQATT and SNEGSKA. This clonotype was counted a few times. There is no known antigen for this receptor. No clone much larger than this one lies a single base away; base qualities are absent. The sample's time point, from its label and the paper: late sampling 161 to 241 days after vaccination in a few convalescent patients. The treatment or condition label for this specimen denotes: roughly ten-day PBMC culture with coronavirus spike peptide pools or control peptides (ViraFEST assay). To expand antigen-specific T cells with peptide pools and then pick out the expanded clonotypes through TCR sequencing, the study relied on the ViraFEST assay. The positive SARS-CoV-2 PCR tests of the convalescent patients were dated from March to December 2020, before the Alpha, Beta and Delta variants emerged in the United States. Each well held 2.1 million or so PBMCs cultured in IMDM containing around 5% human AB serum and 10 IU/ml IL-2, with roughly 10 ug/ml peptide pools added. On days 3 and 7, half of the culture medium was replaced with fresh IL-2-containing medium. CD4+ T cells were isolated after around 9 days of culture through negative selection using the EasySep CD4+ T cell isolation kit. PBMCs were separated from whole blood using Ficoll-Paque Plus gradient centrifugation and then either used fresh or cryopreserved at -140C. Culture conditions were generally each tested in triplicate wells.

The library was obtained by PCR. DNA from cultured CD4+ T cells was subjected to TCR sequencing with the Oncomine TCR Beta short-read assay at the Johns Hopkins FTIC core. The QIAamp micro DNA kit was used to extract genomic DNA from the cultured CD4+ T cells. The Oncomine TCR Beta libraries from cultured CD4+ T cells were pooled using unique dual indexes and then sequenced on an Illumina iSeq 100. The paper's data handling went like this. Non-productive sequences were filtered out, and CDR3s that did not start with C, did not end with F or W, or were shorter than 7 amino acids were discarded. The MANAFEST web application identified antigen-specific clonotypes by comparing peptide-stimulated wells against reference wells and other culture wells. For a clone to be called positive, the clone needed an FDR below 0.05, an odds ratio above 5, and a productive frequency above 0.1% in at least two of three replicate wells. Clonotypes that were significantly expanded in both SARS-CoV-2 spike wells and at least one common cold coronavirus spike condition were defined as cross-reactive. Levenshtein distances (stringdist) and unrooted phylogenetic trees (ape) in R version 3.6.1 were used to assess CDR3 homology. TCRdb ran its own pipeline on the public reads, namely fastp trimming at Q25 and MiXCR clone calling, and kept in-frame beta chains. Every distinct CDR3 protein forms one entry, paired with its most common genes and DNA. None of the V and J calls come from the authors' own analysis; TCRdb made them. The sample records approximately 24,000 distinct CDR3 sequences, 40% to 55% of which are singletons. The ten largest clones take up around 4% of the sample.

The chain is assembled from TRBV20-1 and TRBJ1-5, and TRBD1 may be the D gene, going by 6 matching bases. This specimen consisted of CD4+ T cells from blood, cultured in vitro, obtained about 7 months after SARS-CoV-2 vaccination. This receptor was obtained from a human donor who had recovered from COVID-19. Here the CDR3 is given as CSARDIFSNQPQHF. The nucleotide sequence is TGCAGTGCAAGGGACATTTTTAGCAATCAGCCCCAGCATTTT.